These T cell receptor beta chains were read from a single sample in a study of CD8+ T cells in alopecia areata. The method was immunoSEQ multiplex PCR; TCRdb's version includes in-frame clones alone and lacks a portion of them. The repertoire holds over 120,000 clones, around 49% seen once, with more than 0.95% in the top ten. Here the sequenced sample was CD4+ T cells sorted from blood, taken at week 0. The receptors were gathered from a human donor with alopecia areata. Both conserved end residues are part of each CDR3. D genes are given only for firm matches. A row's size may be missing; if present it is once, few, many or a size class.

. TRBJ2-5 few TRBV29-1 TGCAGCGTTGGAGGGACCGGCGAGACCCAGTACTTC CSVGGTGETQYF
. TRBJ2-3 . TRBV15 TGTGCCACCAGCAGGACTAGTCGGAATACGCAGTATTTT CATSRTSRNTQYF
TRBD1 TRBJ1-2 few TRBV6-6 TGTGCCAGCAGTCGTAGACAGGGGAGCTACACCTTC CASSRRQGSYTF
TRBD1 TRBJ2-3 . TRBV5-1 TGCGCCAGCAGCCCAGGACAGGGGAGCACAGATACGCAGTATTTT CASSPGQGSTDTQYF
. TRBJ2-3 . TRBV15 TGTGCCACCAGCCCCCAGGTGGGAAGTCTGTCAGATACGCAGTATTTT CATSPQVGSLSDTQYF
. TRBJ2-7 . TRBV18 TGTGCCAGCTCACCAAGCCTGGAGGAAAAGTACTTC CASSPSLEEKYF
TRBD1 TRBJ1-2 . TRBV4-2 TGTGCCAGCAGCCAAAACAGGGGGCGCGACTATGGCTACACCTTC CASSQNRGRDYGYTF
TRBD1 TRBJ2-2 . TRBV27 TGTGCCAGCAGTGGACAGGGAGGTACCGGGGAGCTGTTTTTT CASSGQGGTGELFF
TRBD1 TRBJ2-7 . TRBV30 TGTGCCTGGAGGACCGGGACAGTCTCCTACGAGCAGTACTTC CAWRTGTVSYEQYF
TRBD2 TRBJ2-1 . TRBV29-1 TGCAGCGTTGGGGACGCCGGGACTAGCGGCTACAATGAGCAGTTCTTC CSVGDAGTSGYNEQFF
TRBD1 TRBJ1-1 . TRBV5-1 TGCGCCAGCAGCTTGGACGGACAGGGGGTTACTGAAGCTTTCTTT CASSLDGQGVTEAFF
. TRBJ1-2 few TRBV18 TGTGCCAGCTCACCACCGGCCGTCCTCTATGGCTACACCTTC CASSPPAVLYGYTF
TRBD1 TRBJ2-2 . TRBV2 TGTGCCAGCAGGGTAGACAGGGCATCCGGGGAGCTGTTTTTT CASRVDRASGELFF
TRBD2 TRBJ2-1 . TRBV29-1 TGCAGCGTTGAAAGGGGACTAGCGGGAGGAGAGCAGTTCTTC CSVERGLAGGEQFF
TRBD1 TRBJ1-2 . TRBV30 TGTGCCTGGAGTGGACAGGGGAACTATGGCTACACCTTC CAWSGQGNYGYTF
. TRBJ2-6 . TRBV18 TGTGCCAGCTCACCTAACACTGGGGCCAACGTCCTGACTTTC CASSPNTGANVLTF
. TRBJ2-2 . TRBV15 TGTGCCACCAGCAGAGACAGGGCGAACACCGGGGAGCTGTTTTTT CATSRDRANTGELFF
. TRBJ1-1 . TRBV29-1 TGCAGCGTTGAACTCCCGGGGAGACTGAACACTGAAGCTTTCTTT CSVELPGRLNTEAFF
TRBD2 TRBJ2-7 . TRBV7-2 TGTGCCAGCAGCCCCAGGGGTGTAGCGGGAGACGAGCAGTACTTC CASSPRGVAGDEQYF
TRBD1 TRBJ1-5 . TRBV6-6 TGTGCCAGCAGTTACGGACAGGGGGGTCAGCCCCAGCATTTT CASSYGQGGQPQHF
. TRBJ2-1 . TRBV28 TGTGCCAGCAGTTCGACGTACAATGAGCAGTTCTTC CASSSTYNEQFF
TRBD2 TRBJ2-1 few TRBV4-1 TGCGCCAGCAGCCAAGAGACGACTAGCCATAGCTCCTACAATGAGCAGTTCTTC CASSQETTSHSSYNEQFF
. TRBJ2-3 few TRBV7-2 TGTGCCAGCAGCTTAACGGGAGTTAGGACAGATACGCAGTATTTT CASSLTGVRTDTQYF
. TRBJ1-4 . TRBV5-1 TGCGCCAGCAGCTTGGAAGGGAGGGGTGAAAAACTGTTTTTT CASSLEGRGEKLFF
. TRBJ1-5 . TRBV15 TGTGCCACCAGCAGAGATCTAGGGCAGCCCCAGCATTTT CATSRDLGQPQHF
TRBD1 TRBJ2-1 . TRBV29-1 TGCAGCGTGGACAGGGGTGGGAATGAGCAGTTCTTC CSVDRGGNEQFF
. TRBJ1-1 . TRBV29-1 TGCAGCGTTGGGGTCAAGAACACTGAAGCTTTCTTT CSVGVKNTEAFF
. TRBJ2-1 . TRBV29-1 TGCAGCGTTTATAGCGGTCCTTTCGATGAGCAGTTCTTC CSVYSGPFDEQFF
. TRBJ2-1 few TRBV29-1 TGCAGCGTTGGCCGCGGGGGCCCCTACAATGAGCAGTTCTTC CSVGRGGPYNEQFF
. TRBJ2-5 . TRBV4-3 TGCGCCAGCAGCCAAGAATGGGGACCGAAGACCCAGTACTTC CASSQEWGPKTQYF
. TRBJ2-7 . TRBV9 TGTGCCAGCAGCGTAGCCGGATACGAGCAGTACTTC CASSVAGYEQYF
. TRBJ2-3 few TRBV7-2 TGTGCCAGCAGCCAACGGGATCCCCCAGATACGCAGTATTTT CASSQRDPPDTQYF